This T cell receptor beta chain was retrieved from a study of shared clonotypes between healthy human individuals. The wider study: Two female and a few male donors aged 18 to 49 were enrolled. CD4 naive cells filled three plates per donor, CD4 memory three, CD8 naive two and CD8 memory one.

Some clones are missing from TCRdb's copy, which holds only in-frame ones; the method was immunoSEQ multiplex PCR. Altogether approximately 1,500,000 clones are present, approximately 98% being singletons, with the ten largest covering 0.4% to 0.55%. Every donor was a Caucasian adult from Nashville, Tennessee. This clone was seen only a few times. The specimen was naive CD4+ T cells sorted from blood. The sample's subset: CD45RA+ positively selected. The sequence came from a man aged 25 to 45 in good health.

As DNA, the CDR3 is TGTGCTAGTGGTTTGGAGGGAGGGTCCCCAGATACGCAGTATTTT. Its protein is CASGLEGGSPDTQYF. The chain uses TRBV12-5 and TRBJ2-3, with 7 bases fitting TRBD2. J was trimmed by 4 bases and V by 1 base; bases with no gene match: 5. Germline assignment: CDR1 LGHNT and CDR2 FRNRAP. The CDR3 contains 15 residues.